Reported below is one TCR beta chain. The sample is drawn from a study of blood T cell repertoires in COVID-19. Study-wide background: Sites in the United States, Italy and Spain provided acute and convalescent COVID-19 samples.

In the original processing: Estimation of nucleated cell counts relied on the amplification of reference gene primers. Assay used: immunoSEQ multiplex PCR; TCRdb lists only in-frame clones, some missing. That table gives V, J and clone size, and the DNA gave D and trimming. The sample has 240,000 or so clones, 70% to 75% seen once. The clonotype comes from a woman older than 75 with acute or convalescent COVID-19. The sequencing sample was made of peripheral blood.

The CDR3 sequence: CASSRFPSGSLDTQYF. The CDR3 DNA sequence: TGTGCCAGCAGCAGGTTCCCTAGCGGGAGTCTGGATACGCAGTATTTT. V is TRBV27 and J is TRBJ2-3; 10 positions agree with TRBD2. Germline V lookup: CDR1 MNHEY, CDR2 SMNVEV (reference sequence). The CDR3 length is 16 residues. Trimming removed 6 bases from V and 6 bases from J; junction bases left unmatched: 12.